These 30 T cell receptor beta chains came from one sample sequenced in a study of neurological immune-mediated disorders. TCRdb redid the calling of the 5' RACE reads with MiXCR, one entry per CDR3 protein. Found here are over 35,000 distinct CDR3 sequences, about 3.8% of them singletons; the top ten hold 2.2%. Sequencing was carried out using PBMCs. The receptor set was obtained from a young man with multiple sclerosis.

This clonotype was counted between two and nine times. J is TRBJ2-1 and V is TRBV4-1; D uncertain. The CDR3 length is 14 residues. V shed 0 bases and J shed 7 bases, with 10 bases lying between them. Germline lookup yields CDR1 MGHRA and CDR2 YSYEKL. The CDR3 coding sequence is TGCGCCAGCAGCCAAGATCTTTGGAGTAATGAGCAGTTCTTC. It yields the protein CASSQDLWSNEQFF.

In this sample, this clonotype turned up many times. The V call is TRBV12-3 or TRBV12-4, the J call TRBJ1-1; D is unclear. The CDR3 has 13 residues. Between the trimmed V and J ends, which lost 3 bases and 4 bases, there was a span of 9 bases. CDR3 sequence reads: CASSFEGGTEAFF. The CDR3 bases are TGTGCCAGCAGTTTTGAGGGAGGCACTGAAGCTTTCTTT.

In this sample, this clonotype turned up many times. This rearrangement joins TRBV5-8 to TRBJ2-7; the D is unclear. The CDR3 runs to 9 residues. The ends were cut back, 2 bases at V and 6 bases at J, with 0 bases in the middle. CDR1 and CDR2 from the germline V gene are SGHTS and YDEGEE. The chain's CDR3 is CASSFEQYF. CDR3 sequence (DNA): TGTGCCAGCAGCTTCGAGCAGTACTTC.

This chain uses TRBV20-1 with TRBJ1-1, with D unresolved. Germline values: CDR1 DFQATT, CDR2 SNEGSKA (reference sequence). CDR3 size: 11 residues. V gave up 2 bases and J gave up 2 bases, with 3 bases separating them. For the CDR3, the DNA is TGCAGTGCTAGAAAAAACACTGAAGCTTTCTTT. It is translated as CSARKNTEAFF.

This clonotype was counted ten times or more. V and J are TRBV20-1 and TRBJ2-5, with TRBD2 matching over 14 bases. With 3 bases clipped from V and 1 base from J, the junction kept 4 bases outside the gene matches. Per the germline V gene, CDR1 is DFQATT and CDR2 is SNEGSKA (reference sequence). The CDR3 has 16 residues. The CDR3 region has the DNA TGCAGTGCTAGCGGGGGACTAGCGGGGGCCCAAGAGACCCAGTACTTC. This encodes CSASGGLAGAQETQYF.

In this sample, this clonotype turned up many times. The rearrangement joins TRBV4-3 to TRBJ1-2, with a tentative D call TRBD1 (6 bases). From germline, CDR1 is LGHNA and CDR2 YSLEER. With 3 bases removed from V and 4 bases from J, the gap between germline ends came to 12 bases. The length of the CDR3 is 14 residues. The CDR3, as DNA: TGCGCCAGCAGCCAGCAAGGACAGAGCTATGGCTACACCTTC. Translation gives CASSQQGQSYGYTF.

The chain has TRBV11-2 and TRBJ1-4, with D perhaps matching TRBD1 (5 bases). Trimming removed 5 bases from V and 1 base from J, with 20 bases in between. The CDR3 has 18 amino acids. Germline lookup yields CDR1 SGHAT and CDR2 FQNNGV. The CDR3: CASSLGRGARKTNEKLFF. The CDR3 bases are TGTGCCAGCAGCCTCGGGAGGGGCGCGCGGAAAACTAATGAAAAACTGTTTTTT.

At least ten counts were recorded for this clonotype. The CDR3 sequence is CASSYSGQIFSGANVLTF. The CDR3 DNA follows: TGTGCCAGCAGTTACTCGGGACAGATATTCTCTGGGGCCAACGTCCTGACTTTC. The chain employs TRBV6-5 and TRBJ2-6; TRBD1 aligns across 7 bases. The CDR3 extends over 18 amino acids. With 0 bases clipped from V and 0 bases from J, the junction kept 5 bases outside the gene matches. Germline V gene sequence: CDR1 MNHEY, CDR2 SVGAGI.

This clonotype turned up a few times. The rearrangement links TRBV7-2 to TRBJ2-1; the match to TRBD1 covers 11 bases. V gave up 0 bases and J gave up 0 bases; unmatched junction bases: 10. This CDR3 is built from 20 residues. From germline, CDR1 is SGHTA and CDR2 FQGNSA. CDR3 nucleotides: TGTGCCAGCAGCTTAGCGCTTCGGACAGGGGGCCAAGGCTCCTACAATGAGCAGTTCTTC. It codes for CASSLALRTGGQGSYNEQFF.

The rearrangement uses TRBV27 and TRBJ2-5; 10 bases line up with TRBD2. Trimming removed 6 bases from V and 1 base from J; junction bases left unmatched: 2. In germline, CDR1 is MNHEY, CDR2 SMNVEV (reference sequence). The CDR3 loop spans 14 amino acids. CDR3 sequence: CASRLAGTQETQYF. The CDR3 bases are TGTGCCAGCAGACTAGCGGGGACCCAAGAGACCCAGTACTTC.

V and J are TRBV5-1 and TRBJ1-6; D remains unclear. From germline, CDR1 is SGHRS and CDR2 YFSETQ. V was clipped by 0 bases and J by 9 bases, with 16 bases between them. This CDR3 has 16 amino acids. The CDR3 DNA reads TGCGCCAGCAGCTTGGCCGGAAGTCAATTCACTTCACCCCTCCACTTT. Protein sequence: CASSLAGSQFTSPLHF. The full variable domain, in which reference TRBV5-1 and TRBJ1-6 provide the parts outside the CDR3, is KAGVTQTPRYLIKTRGQQVTLSCSPISGHRSVSWYQQTPGQGLQFLFEYFSETQRNKGNFPGRFSGRQFSNSRSEMNVSTLELGDSALYLCASSLAGSQFTSPLHFGNGTRLTVT.

This clonotype was seen many times. V and J are TRBV5-1 and TRBJ2-7; D unresolved. Germline CDR1 is SGHRS and CDR2 is YFSETQ. V shed 5 bases and J shed 3 bases, with 9 bases lying between them. This CDR3 spans 12 amino acids. CDR3 residues: CASRIDIYEQYF. DNA for the CDR3: TGCGCCAGCAGAATCGACATCTACGAGCAGTACTTC.

This clonotype was recorded a few times. This may arise from a read error, as a much more abundant clone is one base away. The rearrangement joins TRBV20-1 to TRBJ2-7, with 7 nucleotides matching TRBD1. Germline CDR1 reads DFQATT; CDR2 reads SNEGSKA (reference sequence). V lost 6 bases and J lost 2; bases outside the gene matches: 7. This CDR3 comprises 13 residues. Here the CDR3 DNA reads TGCAGTGCCAGGGGGATGACGGCCTACGAGCAGTACTTC. This translates into CSARGMTAYEQYF.

Ten or more counts support this clonotype. This sequence joins TRBV6-5 and TRBJ1-5, with D perhaps TRBD1 (5 bases). Germline CDR1 and CDR2: MNHEY and SVGAGI. V lost 6 bases and J 1 base, leaving 13 bases between the germline ends. The CDR3 covers 15 residues. CDR3 in amino acids: CASRGRWDSNQPQHF. CDR3 DNA: TGTGCCAGCAGGGGCAGATGGGACAGCAATCAGCCCCAGCATTTT.

This clonotype was seen at least ten times. The chain uses TRBV7-2 and TRBJ2-1; D gene unclear. The CDR3 is 12 residues long. The germline CDR1 and CDR2 sequences are SGHTA and FQGNSA. V was pared by 1 base and J by 8 bases, with 6 bases between. The CDR3 reads CASSLGYDEQFF. The CDR3 coding sequence is TGTGCCAGCAGCTTAGGTTACGATGAGCAGTTCTTC.

This clonotype was seen repeatedly, ten times or more. The gene calls are TRBV20-1 and TRBJ2-3; TRBD2 aligns across 7 bases. J was trimmed by 1 base and V by 5 bases; bases with no gene match: 0. CDR1 is DFQATT and CDR2 is SNEGSKA in the germline V gene (reference sequence). The CDR3 runs 12 residues. The CDR3 region is CSAAGGTDTQYF. The CDR3 bases are TGCAGTGCTGCGGGGGGCACAGATACGCAGTATTTT.

This clonotype came up many times. The genes are TRBV5-1 and TRBJ2-7, with no clear D. V lost 1 base to trimming and J lost 0 bases, with 5 bases between them. Germline loops: CDR1 SGHRS, CDR2 YFSETQ. There are 13 residues in the CDR3. The CDR3 is CASSLTDSYEQYF. In DNA, the CDR3 is TGCGCCAGCAGCTTGACCGACTCCTACGAGCAGTACTTC.

Many counts were recorded for this clonotype. This sequence joins TRBV20-1 and TRBJ1-2, with unresolved D. The germline V gene encodes CDR1 DFQATT and CDR2 SNEGSKA (reference sequence). This CDR3 contains 14 residues. Trimming pared 2 bases from V and 2 bases from J, leaving 12 bases between. Here the CDR3 reads CSARWAETNYGYTF. In DNA, the CDR3 is TGCAGTGCTAGATGGGCAGAGACCAACTATGGCTACACCTTC.

V gene TRBV6-6 combines with J gene TRBJ1-1, with D uncertain. V shed 0 bases and J shed 8 bases, with 7 bases lying between them. Germline CDR1 is MNHNY and CDR2 is SVGAGI (reference sequence). The CDR3 is 12 residues long. The CDR3, as DNA: TGTGCCAGCAGTTACTCGAGGATGGAAGCTTTCTTT. As protein: CASSYSRMEAFF.

In this sample, this clonotype turned up many times. The chain joins TRBV20-1 to TRBJ2-1; a possible D gene is TRBD1 (5 bases). Trimming shortened V by 0 bases and J by 9 bases, and 6 bases separated the two germline ends. The CDR3 length is 11 residues. Germline CDR1 and CDR2: DFQATT and SNEGSKA (reference sequence). The chain's CDR3 is CSARETGEQFF. CDR3 in DNA: TGCAGTGCTAGAGAAACAGGTGAGCAGTTCTTC.

This clonotype was recorded many times. DNA of the CDR3: TGTGCCAGCAGCTTAGTCGGGTCAGGGGCCAACGTCCTGACTTTC. This encodes CASSLVGSGANVLTF. The V call is TRBV7-6, the J call TRBJ2-6; D unclear. Looked up from germline, CDR1 is SGHVS and CDR2 is FNYEAQ. The CDR3 runs to 15 residues. V lost 1 base, J lost 4 bases, and 8 bases lay in between.

There are many counts of this clonotype. V usage is TRBV20-1 and J usage is TRBJ2-2; D call uncertain. Trimming shortened V by 2 bases and J by 1 base, and 5 bases separated the two germline ends. The germline V gene encodes CDR1 DFQATT and CDR2 SNEGSKA (reference sequence). There are 13 residues in the CDR3. In DNA, the CDR3 is TGCAGTGCTAGACTCAGGAACACCGGGGAGCTGTTTTTT. Its protein product is CSARLRNTGELFF.

Note on this clonotype: A much more abundant neighbour one base away suggests this may be a read error. The chain couples TRBV6-5 to TRBJ2-1, with 7 bases that match TRBD1. The germline gives CDR1 MNHEY, CDR2 SVGAGI. There are 12 residues in the CDR3. In nucleotides, the CDR3 is TGTGCCAACAGTTTAATACAGGGGCGGCAGTTCTTC. Its protein product is CANSLIQGRQFF.

There are many counts of this clonotype. The chain recombines TRBV25-1 with TRBJ2-1, with 8 bases fitting TRBD2. CDR1 and CDR2 (germline): MGHDK, SYGVNS. After removal of 7 bases from V and 8 bases from J, the junction contained 16 bases not matched to a gene. This CDR3 contains 16 residues. CDR3 residues: CASIAPERGPGDEQFF. For the CDR3, the DNA is TGTGCCAGCATAGCCCCCGAGCGGGGGCCGGGGGATGAGCAGTTCTTC.

Only a few counts were recorded for this clonotype. The chain carries TRBV5-6 and TRBJ1-1, with D unresolved. The CDR3 covers 17 residues. Germline-derived CDR1 and CDR2 are SGHDT and YYEEEE. The V end lost 3 bases, the J end lost 1 base, and 19 bases lay between the germline ends. CDR3 DNA: TGTGCCAGCAGCTATATTGGACGGCTCAATCCGAACACTGAAGCTTTCTTT. Encoded protein: CASSYIGRLNPNTEAFF.

The chain joins TRBV4-1 to TRBJ1-1; TRBD1 is a possible D gene (5 bases). Trimming stripped 3 bases from V and 4 bases from J, with 12 bases between. The V gene's germline CDR1 is MGHRA and CDR2 YSYEKL. CDR3 length equals 14 residues. The CDR3 loop is CASSQGKGPTEAFF. The DNA for the CDR3 is TGCGCCAGCAGCCAGGGAAAGGGGCCCACTGAAGCTTTCTTT.

The sample holds many counts of this clonotype. The chain uses TRBV20-1 and TRBJ1-2; D is ambiguous. Deletions cut 4 bases from V and 8 bases from J, with 14 bases between. Germline V gene lookup returns CDR1 DFQATT and CDR2 SNEGSKA (reference sequence). The length of the CDR3 is 12 residues. The CDR3 DNA reads TGCAGTGCTATCACCCCAGGTGGCGGCTACACCTTC. Amino acids: CSAITPGGGYTF.

Many counts were recorded for this clonotype. J is TRBJ1-4 and V is TRBV5-1; no definite D call. The CDR3 runs 13 residues. Per the germline V gene, CDR1 is SGHRS and CDR2 is YFSETQ. Trimming took 5 bases from V and 6 from J, leaving 11 bases between them. The CDR3 reads CASRARVDEKLFF. CDR3 bases: TGCGCCAGCAGGGCCCGGGTTGATGAAAAACTGTTTTTT.

This chain links TRBV5-1 with TRBJ1-1, with no clear D. The CDR3 loop spans 14 amino acids. Germline CDR1 and CDR2: SGHRS and YFSETQ. The ends were cut back, 0 bases at V and 4 bases at J, with 10 bases in the middle. Written as DNA, the CDR3 is TGCGCCAGCAGCTTGGGAGGGAGGAGCACTGAAGCTTTCTTT. It yields the protein CASSLGGRSTEAFF.

This clonotype has just a few counts. This chain joins TRBV5-1 and TRBJ1-1; D is unclear. This CDR3 contains 13 residues. In germline, CDR1 is SGHRS, CDR2 YFSETQ. V was trimmed by 5 bases and J by 2 bases, leaving 10 bases between them. This CDR3 is CASRPADNTEAFF. DNA of the CDR3: TGCGCCAGCAGGCCGGCTGATAACACTGAAGCTTTCTTT.